This T cell receptor beta chain derives from a study of cytomegalovirus exposure and HLA in healthy donors (dated by TCRdb to the late 2010s). Looking at the study overall: According to an earlier analysis of 550 to 700 of the donors, about 179 million T cells yielded 117 million unique TCR beta sequences and about 280 Gb of sequence data. An early release covering more than 500 HLA-typed donors comprised approximately 290 gigabases of sequencing data and 85 million or so unique TCR sequences. The genetic ancestry cluster associated with self-reported Caucasian donors included over 80% of the approximately 400 genotyped donors. The study aimed to test whether signatures of past pathogen exposure could be identified by cataloging public T cell receptors. The study profiled the T cell repertoires of under 700 subjects by immunosequencing and related them to cytomegalovirus serostatus. Along with the roughly 700-subject first cohort, a separate validation cohort of 120 different subjects was used. To predict cytomegalovirus infection status, the study brought together high-throughput TCR immunosequencing, statistical association of individual TCRs with disease status, and machine learning. A later analysis re-analyzed previously published TCR beta repertoires from approximately 700 donors and added high-resolution HLA genotyping to study TCR occurrence patterns. The later analysis used no new phenotypic data to find candidate immune exposures, relying instead on TCR beta sequences and their occurrence across donors. An earlier analysis of 450 to 750 of the donors used high-throughput TCR beta sequencing to judge whether each TCR beta V gene segment behaved as functional or pseudogenic. Alongside the repertoire data, information on donor age, sex, ethnicity and CMV serostatus was compiled. In a later genetic analysis, genome-wide SNP genotypes for about three fifths of the 666 donors were used, and that subset was treated as a discovery cohort. All discovery cohort repertoires had been generated using a single sequencing platform. HLA typing included class I and class II loci at four-digit resolution. The number of donors typed differed by locus, with 629-630 for A, B, C, DRB1 and DQB1, more than 500 for DQA1, 600 to 610 for DPA1, and some 440 for DPB1. A handful of DR-DQ haplotypes were handled as single units for association and clustering because linkage in the cohort was strong. Across roughly 420 genotyped donors of the cohort, an average of roughly 250,000 unique TCR beta nucleotide sequences per donor were sequenced, and approximately 19% of those sequences were non-productive. Beyond this particular receptor, the publication reports: When HLA alleles, especially DR and DQ, strongly co-occurred, attributing TCR associations to individual alleles was difficult. The authors suggested that the approach could potentially be generalized to other disease states and immunological phenotypes. CMV serostatus was the only immune exposure information available for the cohort. Specific HLA alleles were associated with over 15,000 TCR beta sequences at a false discovery rate of 0.05 in a later analysis. Linkage disequilibrium might explain the correlated functional status among segregating V segments, but an unknown experimental factor could not be ruled out. A later analysis found that HLA-associated TCR beta chains were more clonally expanded and had lower generation probabilities than equally common non-associated chains. In an earlier analysis of some 550 of the donors, most TCR beta V segments were observed in productive rearrangements about 87% or about 30% of the time, broadly matching IMGT annotations. In a later analysis, the rate of TCR association differed among HLA loci, with DRB1 alleles having the most associated TCRs and HLA-C alleles having the fewest. Only TCR beta chains were sequenced in this cohort, and the absence of alpha or paired-chain data limited detectable features. A cluster of highly shared sequence variants was judged likely to be a technical artifact of the sequencing pipeline. Sequencing depth was assumed to be roughly uniform across donors in the presence/absence analyses, though that assumption may not hold. In a later genetic analysis, a missense DCLRE1C variant was associated with V-gene and J-gene trimming of TCR beta chains, and the association was replicated in an independent cohort. Because some donors lacked HLA typing at each locus, the association tests relied only on the typed subset. A further reported finding was that TCR beta sequences accurately predicted the HLA-A and HLA-B alleles for most subjects in the first cohort. In vitro tests confirmed that three of the cytomegalovirus-associated TCR beta chains recognize cytomegalovirus antigens. Across donors, most TCR sequences were observed very rarely, whereas some public TCRs were present in many individuals. The study listed 170 or so TCR beta chains as associated with cytomegalovirus. In a later genetic analysis, fewer N-insertions in productive TCRs were reported among donors in an Asian-associated ancestry cluster than the roughly 640-donor mean. Most CMV-associated TCR beta chains appeared to be HLA-restricted in a later analysis, and the HLA associations seemed to be driven largely by CMV exposure. About 17 rarely observed V segments, including chromosome 9 orphons, were excluded from the earlier analysis of several hundred of the donors because counts were too low. Several of the top co-occurrence clusters appeared to be linked to parvovirus B19, influenza, CMV and Epstein-Barr virus, according to a later analysis. Cytomegalovirus status was reported to be diagnosed by the classifier with high specificity and sensitivity in both the original and validation cohorts. Because the 87-base-pair reads could not distinguish some IMGT-functional V segments, including TRBV6-2 and TRBV6-3, those segments were excluded.

Concerning this clone itself: Its target antigen remains unknown. The junction and the germline gene differ at one end; a read error may be behind it.

Taken from the germline V gene (reference sequence), the CDR1 and CDR2 loops are SEHNR and FQNEAQ. Inclusive of the bounding cysteine and phenylalanine, the CDR3 is 19 residues long. Just CDR3 DNA is preserved here, 57 bases in frame from base 1. The protocol used for the library was the immunoSEQ multiplex PCR assay. The multiplex PCR relied on a mix of 60 forward primers for TCR Vbeta segments and 13 reverse primers for TCR Jbeta segments. A multiplex PCR assay on genomic DNA amplified the CDR3 region of rearranged TCR beta genes. The Illumina HiSeq System was used to sequence the amplified TCR beta libraries as 87-base-pair reads. On the authors' methods: In a later analysis, about 80 million unique TCR beta chains were counted across the roughly 670 repertoires, and approximately 9.9 million of these chains were shared by at least two donors. To remove PCR and sequencing errors, raw reads were error-corrected and collapsed into unique sequences using a nearest-neighbor algorithm that merged closely related sequences. CDR3 sequences were aligned to IMGT reference sequences to assign V, D and J gene segments. Each retained sequence needed at least a six-nucleotide match to both a V gene segment and a J gene segment. Rearrangements were called productive when the CDR3 lacked stop codons and stayed in frame with V and J; all others were non-productive. CDR3 was defined according to IMGT convention as the region running from the second conserved V-encoded cysteine to the conserved J-encoded phenylalanine. Sequences without an unambiguous match to a single V gene segment were excluded from the earlier analysis of over 500 of the donors. An earlier analysis of fewer than 650 of the donors classified V segments as functional when productive rearrangements were above 56.7% and as segregating when the standard deviation between donors was above 5%. To diagnose cytomegalovirus status from the catalog of TCR beta chain sequences, a statistical classification framework was built. V and J gene assignment, in a later analysis, came from comparing TCR nucleotide sequences with IMGT/GENE-DB human TR gene sequences. The TCRdist pipeline was used in a later analysis to assign CDR3 sequences and most-parsimonious VDJ recombination scenarios. In a later analysis, each TCR beta chain was defined by its CDR3 amino acid sequence together with its V-gene family, and reads lacking a unique V-gene family were excluded. In a later analysis, approximately 590 highly shared, low-generation-probability nucleotide sequences were removed to address suspected cross-contamination and a sequencing artifact. In a later analysis, a clonal expansion index for each public chain was calculated from normalized within-repertoire ranks of inferred template counts. A later analysis computed generation probabilities with a VDJ recombination model fitted to out-of-frame rearrangements, and checked the results against IGoR. Hypergeometric tests were used in a later analysis to score TCR-TCR, TCR-HLA and TCR-CMV co-occurrence, with a repertoire-size bias correction applied to the TCR pairs. A later analysis estimated false discovery rates by permuting HLA or CMV assignments 20 times. In a later analysis, co-occurring TCRs were grouped using DBSCAN, with TCRdist sequence similarity added in when clustering inside HLA-allele-positive subsets. Co-occurrence clustering excluded repertoires with fewer than 30,000 or more than 120,000 public chains, plus five with anomalous nucleotide sharing. TCRdb took this table from immuneACCESS and kept in-frame rearrangements with V and J called. Such tables lack part of the clones; where checked against another copy, unresolved V genes explain under half of the gap, and the rest is unexplained. Clone size and the V and J calls come from that table; the DNA yielded D and trimming. Recorded for this sample are 140,000 to 150,000 clones; 70% to 90% of them occurred a single time. Clones ranked in the top ten supply roughly 0.53% of the sample.

In total, roughly 670 healthy bone marrow donors made up the cohort. Cohort members were all nominally healthy when sampled, although unrecorded immune exposures were likely present. The donor was CMV seronegative and was included in the group of 352 seronegative cohort members. Each donor provided a peripheral blood sample, and peripheral blood mononuclear cells were used for TCR beta sequencing. Genomic DNA was extracted from the blood cell samples with the Qiagen DNeasy Blood Extraction Kit. The sequenced sample consisted of PBMCs. The rearranged segments are TRBV7-9 and TRBJ2-1; a stretch of 16 junction bases matches TRBD2. The sequence was obtained from a woman in her 40s in good health and CMV-seronegative. At the DNA level, the sequence is TGTTCCAGCAGCCTCGTCCCGGGACTAGCGGGAGGGCCTGGGAATGAGCAGTTCTTC. This yields the protein CSSSLVPGLAGGPGNEQFF.